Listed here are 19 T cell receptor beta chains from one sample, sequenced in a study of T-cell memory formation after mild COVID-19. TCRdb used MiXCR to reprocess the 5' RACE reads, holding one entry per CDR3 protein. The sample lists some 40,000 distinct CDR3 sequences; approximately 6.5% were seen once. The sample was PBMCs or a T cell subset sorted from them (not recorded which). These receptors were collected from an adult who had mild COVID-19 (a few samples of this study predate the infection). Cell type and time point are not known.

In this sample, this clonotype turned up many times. Here the CDR3 reads CASSGLAGGNEQYF. Here the CDR3 DNA reads TGTGCCAGCAGTGGACTAGCGGGAGGCAACGAGCAGTACTTC. The V and J genes are TRBV6-5 and TRBJ2-7; 14 nucleotides agree with TRBD2. Germline V gene lookup returns CDR1 MNHEY and CDR2 SVGAGI. V lost 5 bases to trimming and J lost 5 bases; unmatched junction nucleotides: 2. The CDR3 spans 14 residues.

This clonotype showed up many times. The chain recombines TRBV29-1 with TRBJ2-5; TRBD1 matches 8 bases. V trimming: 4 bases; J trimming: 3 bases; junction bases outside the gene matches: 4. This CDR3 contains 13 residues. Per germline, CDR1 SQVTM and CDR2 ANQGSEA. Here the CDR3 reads CSVARGHEETQYF. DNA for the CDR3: TGCAGCGTTGCCAGGGGGCATGAAGAGACCCAGTACTTC.

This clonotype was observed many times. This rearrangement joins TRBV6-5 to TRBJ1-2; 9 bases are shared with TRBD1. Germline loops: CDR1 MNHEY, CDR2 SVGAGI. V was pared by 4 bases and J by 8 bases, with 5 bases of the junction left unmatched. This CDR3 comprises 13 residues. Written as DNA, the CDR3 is TGTGCCAGCAGTTGGGACAGGGTGAGGGGCTACACCTTC. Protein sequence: CASSWDRVRGYTF.

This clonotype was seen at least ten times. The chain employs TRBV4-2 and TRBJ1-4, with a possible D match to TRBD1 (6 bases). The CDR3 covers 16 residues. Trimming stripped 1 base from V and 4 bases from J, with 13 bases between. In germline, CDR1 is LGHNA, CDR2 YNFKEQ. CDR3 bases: TGTGCCAGCAGCCAAGGCTCCAGGACAGATAATGAAAAACTGTTTTTT. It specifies CASSQGSRTDNEKLFF.

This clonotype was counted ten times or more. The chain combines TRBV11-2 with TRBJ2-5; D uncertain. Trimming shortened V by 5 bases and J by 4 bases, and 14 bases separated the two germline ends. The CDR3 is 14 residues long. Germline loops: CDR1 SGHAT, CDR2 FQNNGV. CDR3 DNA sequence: TGTGCCAGCAGCACAAGACTGGGCCCAGAGACCCAGTACTTC. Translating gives CASSTRLGPETQYF. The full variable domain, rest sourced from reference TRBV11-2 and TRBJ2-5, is EAGVAQSPRYKIIEKRQSVAFWCNPISGHATLYWYQQILGQGPKLLIQFQNNGVVDDSQLPKDRFSAERLKGVDSTLKIQPAKLEDSAVYLCASSTRLGPETQYFGPGTRLLVL.

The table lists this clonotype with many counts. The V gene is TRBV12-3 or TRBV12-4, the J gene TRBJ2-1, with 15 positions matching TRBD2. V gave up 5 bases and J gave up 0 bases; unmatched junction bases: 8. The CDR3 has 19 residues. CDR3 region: CASSRGLAGGFSSYNEQFF. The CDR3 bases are TGTGCCAGCAGTCGTGGACTAGCGGGAGGGTTTTCCTCCTACAATGAGCAGTTCTTC.

This chain's CDR3 is CASSPGQVGEQYF. The CDR3 coding sequence is TGTGCCAGCAGCCCGGGACAGGTGGGCGAGCAGTACTTC. The rearrangement links TRBV7-2 to TRBJ2-7, with TRBD1 matching 8 bases. The CDR3 runs to 13 residues. V gave up 5 bases and J gave up 6 bases; unmatched junction bases: 6. Germline CDR1 SGHTA, CDR2 FQGNSA.

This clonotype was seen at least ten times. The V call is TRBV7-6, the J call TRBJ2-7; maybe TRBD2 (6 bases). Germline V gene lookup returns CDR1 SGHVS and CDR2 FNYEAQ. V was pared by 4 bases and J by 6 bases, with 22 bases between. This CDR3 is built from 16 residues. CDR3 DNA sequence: TGTGCCAGCAGCTCACAAACCGGGACTGGACCGGGCGAGCAGTACTTC. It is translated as CASSSQTGTGPGEQYF.

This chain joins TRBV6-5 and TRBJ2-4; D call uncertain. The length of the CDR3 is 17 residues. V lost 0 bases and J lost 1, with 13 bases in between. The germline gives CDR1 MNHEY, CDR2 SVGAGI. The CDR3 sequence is CASSYSSAFMAKNIQYF. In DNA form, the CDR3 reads TGTGCCAGCAGTTACTCGTCCGCCTTTATGGCCAAAAACATTCAGTACTTC.

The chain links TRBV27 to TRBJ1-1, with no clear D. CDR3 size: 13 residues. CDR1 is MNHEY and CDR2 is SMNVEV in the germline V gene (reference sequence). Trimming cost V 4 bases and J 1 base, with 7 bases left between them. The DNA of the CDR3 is TGTGCCAGCAGTTCAGTACGGAACACTGAAGCTTTCTTT. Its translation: CASSSVRNTEAFF.

The CDR3 DNA is TGTGCCTGGGGCCTGAACACCGGGGAGCTGTTTTTT. It specifies CAWGLNTGELFF. This chain joins TRBV30 and TRBJ2-2; D gene unclear. The V end lost 5 bases, the J end lost 1 base, and 5 bases lay between the germline ends. The CDR3 length is 12 residues. Germline V gives CDR1 GTSNPN, CDR2 SVGIG (reference sequence). Combining the CDR3 with reference TRBV30 and TRBJ2-2 gives the whole variable domain SQTIHQWPATLVQPVGSPLSLECTVEGTSNPNLYWYRQAAGRGLQLLFYSVGIGQISSEVPQNLSASRPQDRQFILSSKKLLLSDSGFYLCAWGLNTGELFFGEGSRLTVL.

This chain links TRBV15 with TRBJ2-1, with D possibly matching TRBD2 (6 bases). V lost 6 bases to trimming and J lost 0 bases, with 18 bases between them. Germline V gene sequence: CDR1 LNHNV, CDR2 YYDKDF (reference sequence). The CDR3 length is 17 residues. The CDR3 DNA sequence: TGTGCCACCAGTCCAGCGGAGGGGAAAAGCTCCTACAATGAGCAGTTCTTC. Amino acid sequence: CATSPAEGKSSYNEQFF. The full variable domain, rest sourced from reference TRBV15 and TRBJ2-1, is DAMVIQNPRYQVTQFGKPVTLSCSQTLNHNVMYWYQQKSSQAPKLLFHYYDKDFNNEADTPDNFQSRRPNTSFCFLDIRSPGLGDTAMYLCATSPAEGKSSYNEQFFGPGTRLTVL.

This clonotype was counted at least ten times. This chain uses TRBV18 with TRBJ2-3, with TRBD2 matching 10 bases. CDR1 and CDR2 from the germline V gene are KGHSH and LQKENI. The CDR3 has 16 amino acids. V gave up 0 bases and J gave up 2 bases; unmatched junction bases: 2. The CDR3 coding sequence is TGTGCCAGCTCACCACCAACTAGCGGGACCACAGATACGCAGTATTTT. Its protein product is CASSPPTSGTTDTQYF.

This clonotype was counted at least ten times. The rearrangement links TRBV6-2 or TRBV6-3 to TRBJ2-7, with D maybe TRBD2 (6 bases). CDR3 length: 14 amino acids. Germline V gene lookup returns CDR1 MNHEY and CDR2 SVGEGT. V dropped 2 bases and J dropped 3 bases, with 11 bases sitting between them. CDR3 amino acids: CASSYRGSVYEQYF. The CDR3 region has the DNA TGTGCCAGCAGTTACCGGGGGTCTGTCTACGAGCAGTACTTC.

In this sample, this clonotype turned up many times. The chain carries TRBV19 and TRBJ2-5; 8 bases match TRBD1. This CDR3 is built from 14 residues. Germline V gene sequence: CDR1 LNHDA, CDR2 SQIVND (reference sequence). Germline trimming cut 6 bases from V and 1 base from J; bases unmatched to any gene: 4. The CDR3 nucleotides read TGTGCCAGTAGCCCCGGGACAGGCCAAGAGACCCAGTACTTC. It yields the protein CASSPGTGQETQYF.

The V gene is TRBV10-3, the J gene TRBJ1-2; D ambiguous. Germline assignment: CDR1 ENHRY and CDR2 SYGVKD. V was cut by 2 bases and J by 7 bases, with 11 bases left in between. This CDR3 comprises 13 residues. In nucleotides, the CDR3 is TGTGCCATCAGTGAGGTCAAGGGCAGTGGCTACACCTTC. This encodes CAISEVKGSGYTF.

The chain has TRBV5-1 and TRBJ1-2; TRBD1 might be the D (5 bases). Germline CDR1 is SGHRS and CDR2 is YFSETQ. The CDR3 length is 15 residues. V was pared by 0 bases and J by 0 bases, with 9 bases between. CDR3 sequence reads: CASSLGDGSNYGYTF. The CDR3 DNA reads TGCGCCAGCAGCTTGGGGGACGGATCTAACTATGGCTACACCTTC.

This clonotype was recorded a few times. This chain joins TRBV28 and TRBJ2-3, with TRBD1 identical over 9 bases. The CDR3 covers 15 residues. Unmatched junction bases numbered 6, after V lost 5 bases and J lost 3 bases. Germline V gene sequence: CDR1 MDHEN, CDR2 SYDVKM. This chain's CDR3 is CASSTPGQGTDTQYF. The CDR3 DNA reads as TGTGCCAGCAGTACACCGGGACAGGGAACAGATACGCAGTATTTT. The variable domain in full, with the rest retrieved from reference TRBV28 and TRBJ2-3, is DVKVTQSSRYLVKRTGEKVFLECVQDMDHENMFWYRQDPGLGLRLIYFSYDVKMKEKGDIPEGYSVSREKKERFSLILESASTNQTSMYLCASSTPGQGTDTQYFGPGTRLTVL.

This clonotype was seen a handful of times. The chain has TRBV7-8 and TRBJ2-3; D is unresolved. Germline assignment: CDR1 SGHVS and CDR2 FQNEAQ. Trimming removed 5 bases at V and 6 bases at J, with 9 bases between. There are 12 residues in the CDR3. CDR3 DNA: TGTGCCAGCAGCCTCCGGGCGGATACGCAGTATTTT. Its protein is CASSLRADTQYF.